The rows below give T cell receptor beta chains drawn from one sample of a study of cytomegalovirus exposure and HLA in healthy donors. The table came from immunoSEQ multiplex PCR; TCRdb's copy has only in-frame clones and leaves some out. This sample's clone table lists 130,000 or so clones. The sample was PBMCs. These receptors originate from a woman between 40 and 50 years old in good health and CMV-seronegative. CDR3s include the opening cysteine and the closing phenylalanine or tryptophan. The order of the fields is D gene, CDR3 length, J gene, V gene, CDR3 protein, CDR3 DNA. A D gene is named only where the DNA matches it firmly.

D: TRBD1
length: 15
J: TRBJ1-6
V: TRBV5-6
CDR3: CASSETGMANSPLHF
DNA: TGTGCCAGCAGCGAGACAGGGATGGCGAATTCACCCCTCCACTTT

D: .
length: 14
J: TRBJ2-1
V: TRBV5-1
CDR3: CASAIAQGGREQFF
DNA: TGCGCCAGCGCGATCGCGCAAGGGGGAAGGGAGCAGTTCTTC

D: .
length: 14
J: TRBJ2-2
V: TRBV5-1
CDR3: CASSLGLNTGELFF
DNA: TGCGCCAGCAGCTTGGGTCTAAACACCGGGGAGCTGTTTTTT

D: TRBD1
length: 15
J: TRBJ1-1
V: TRBV5-4
CDR3: CASSSRQGAGTEAFF
DNA: TGTGCCAGCAGCTCTCGACAGGGGGCAGGGACTGAAGCTTTCTTT

D: .
length: 16
J: TRBJ1-5
V: TRBV1
CDR3: CTSSPGGVYSNQPQHF
DNA: TGCACCAGCAGCCCAGGAGGGGTTTATAGCAATCAGCCCCAGCATTTT

D: TRBD2
length: 17
J: TRBJ2-2
V: TRBV10-3
CDR3: CAISESFSGGNTGELFF
DNA: TGTGCCATCAGTGAGTCGTTTAGCGGGGGGAACACCGGGGAGCTGTTTTTT

D: TRBD1
length: 16
J: TRBJ1-3
V: TRBV11-2
CDR3: CASSQGQGAKGNTIYF
DNA: TGTGCCAGCAGCCAGGGACAGGGGGCGAAGGGAAACACCATATATTTT

D: .
length: 16
J: TRBJ1-1
V: TRBV5-6
CDR3: CASSLVLGQGPPEAFF
DNA: TGTGCCAGCAGCTTGGTGTTAGGGCAGGGGCCGCCCGAAGCTTTCTTT

D: .
length: 14
J: TRBJ1-3
V: TRBV6-1
CDR3: CASSEAFRVNTIYF
DNA: TGTGCCAGCAGTGAAGCGTTCCGGGTAAACACCATATATTTT

D: .
length: 14
J: TRBJ1-3
V: TRBV28
CDR3: CASFSEGLGNTIYF
DNA: TGTGCCTCTTTCTCGGAGGGGCTTGGAAACACCATATATTTT

D: .
length: 14
J: TRBJ1-2
V: TRBV15
CDR3: CATSNLSRGYGYTF
DNA: TGTGCCACCAGCAACCTCTCTCGGGGGTATGGCTACACCTTC

D: TRBD2
length: 14
J: TRBJ2-1
V: TRBV9
CDR3: CASRGSGGGDEQFF
DNA: TGTGCCAGCCGGGGCAGCGGGGGGGGAGATGAGCAGTTCTTC

D: TRBD1
length: 15
J: TRBJ2-1
V: TRBV6-5
CDR3: CASSYSGQPYNEQFF
DNA: TGTGCCAGCAGTTACTCGGGACAGCCCTACAATGAGCAGTTCTTC

D: TRBD1
length: 15
J: TRBJ2-3
V: TRBV6-1
CDR3: CASSQDRDLTDTQYF
DNA: TGTGCCAGCAGCCAGGACAGGGACCTCACAGATACGCAGTATTTT

D: TRBD2
length: 15
J: TRBJ2-3
V: TRBV7-2
CDR3: CASSPGLAGMDTQYF
DNA: TGTGCCAGCAGCCCGGGACTAGCGGGGATGGATACGCAGTATTTT